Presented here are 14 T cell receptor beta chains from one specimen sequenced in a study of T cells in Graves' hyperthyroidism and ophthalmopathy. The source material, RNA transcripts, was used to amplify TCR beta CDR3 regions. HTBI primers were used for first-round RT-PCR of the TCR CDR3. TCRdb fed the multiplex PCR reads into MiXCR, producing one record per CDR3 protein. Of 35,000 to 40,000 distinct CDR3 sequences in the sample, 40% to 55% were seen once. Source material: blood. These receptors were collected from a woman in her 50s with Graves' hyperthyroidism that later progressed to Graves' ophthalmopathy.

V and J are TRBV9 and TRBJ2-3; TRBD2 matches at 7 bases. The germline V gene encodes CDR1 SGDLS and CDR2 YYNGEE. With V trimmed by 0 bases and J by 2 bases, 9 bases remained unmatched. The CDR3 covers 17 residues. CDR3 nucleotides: TGTGCCAGCAGCGTAGTCGTCAGCGGGATGGACACAGATACGCAGTATTTT. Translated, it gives CASSVVVSGMDTDTQYF.

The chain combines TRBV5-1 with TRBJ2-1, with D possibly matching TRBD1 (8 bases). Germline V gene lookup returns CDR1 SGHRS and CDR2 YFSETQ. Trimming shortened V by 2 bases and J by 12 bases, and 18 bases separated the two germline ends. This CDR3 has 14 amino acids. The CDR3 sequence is CASSFTGGGDTQFF. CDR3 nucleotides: TGCGCCAGCAGCTTTACAGGGGGGGGAGATACGCAGTTCTTC. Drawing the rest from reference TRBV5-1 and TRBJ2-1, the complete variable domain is KAGVTQTPRYLIKTRGQQVTLSCSPISGHRSVSWYQQTPGQGLQFLFEYFSETQRNKGNFPGRFSGRQFSNSRSEMNVSTLELGDSALYLCASSFTGGGDTQFFGPGTRLTVL.

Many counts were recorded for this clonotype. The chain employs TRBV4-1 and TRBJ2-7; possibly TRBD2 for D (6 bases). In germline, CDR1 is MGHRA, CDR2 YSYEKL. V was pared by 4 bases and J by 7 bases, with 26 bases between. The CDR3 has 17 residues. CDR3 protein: CASSPQYEGTSSLEQYF. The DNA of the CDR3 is TGCGCCAGCAGCCCCCAATACGAAGGGACTTCCTCCCTGGAGCAGTACTTC.

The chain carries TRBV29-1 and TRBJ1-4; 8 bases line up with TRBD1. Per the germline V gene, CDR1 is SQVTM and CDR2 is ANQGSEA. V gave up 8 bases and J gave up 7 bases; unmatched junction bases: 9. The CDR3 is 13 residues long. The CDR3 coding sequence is TGCAGCTTACCGGACAGGGCGGGTGAAAAACTGTTTTTT. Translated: CSLPDRAGEKLFF. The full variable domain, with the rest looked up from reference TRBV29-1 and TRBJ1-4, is SAVISQKPSRDICQRGTSLTIQCQVDSQVTMMFWYRQQPGQSLTLIATANQGSEATYESGFVIDKFPISRPNLTFSTLTVSNMSPEDSSIYLCSLPDRAGEKLFFGSGTQLSVL.

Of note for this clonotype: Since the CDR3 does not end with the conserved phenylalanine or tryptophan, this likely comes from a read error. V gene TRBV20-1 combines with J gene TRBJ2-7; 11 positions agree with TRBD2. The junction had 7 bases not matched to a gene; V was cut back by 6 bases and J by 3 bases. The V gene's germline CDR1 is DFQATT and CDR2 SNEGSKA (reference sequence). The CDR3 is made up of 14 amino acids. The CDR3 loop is CSAVTSGAIYEQYL. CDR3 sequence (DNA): TGCAGTGCGGTGACTAGCGGGGCCATCTACGAGCAGTACCTC.

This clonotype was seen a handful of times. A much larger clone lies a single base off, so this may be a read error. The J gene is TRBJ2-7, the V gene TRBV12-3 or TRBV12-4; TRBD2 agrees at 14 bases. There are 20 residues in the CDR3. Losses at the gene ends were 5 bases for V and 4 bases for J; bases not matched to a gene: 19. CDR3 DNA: TGTGCCAGCAGTCTGGGACTAGCGGGAGTGCATTCTAAGGAGTCTTACGAGCAGTACTTC. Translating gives CASSLGLAGVHSKESYEQYF.

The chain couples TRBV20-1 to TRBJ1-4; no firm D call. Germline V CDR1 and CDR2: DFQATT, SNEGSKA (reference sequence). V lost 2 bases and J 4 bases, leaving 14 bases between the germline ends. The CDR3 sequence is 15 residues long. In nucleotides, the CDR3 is TGCAGTGCTAGAACCAGAATGGGTAGTAATGAAAAACTGTTTTTT. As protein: CSARTRMGSNEKLFF.

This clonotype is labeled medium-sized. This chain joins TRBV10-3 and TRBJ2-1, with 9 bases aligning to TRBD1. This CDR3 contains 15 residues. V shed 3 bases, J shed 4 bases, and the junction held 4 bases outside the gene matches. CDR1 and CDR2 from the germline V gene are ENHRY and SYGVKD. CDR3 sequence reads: CAISEEQGAYNEQFF. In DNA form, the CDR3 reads TGTGCCATCAGTGAAGAACAGGGGGCGTACAATGAGCAGTTCTTC.

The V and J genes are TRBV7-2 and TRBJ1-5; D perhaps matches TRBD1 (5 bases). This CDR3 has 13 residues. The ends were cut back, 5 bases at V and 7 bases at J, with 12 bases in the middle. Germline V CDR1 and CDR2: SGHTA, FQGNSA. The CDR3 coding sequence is TGTGCCAGCAGCCAAGACAGAGGGCAGCCCCAGCATTTT. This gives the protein CASSQDRGQPQHF.

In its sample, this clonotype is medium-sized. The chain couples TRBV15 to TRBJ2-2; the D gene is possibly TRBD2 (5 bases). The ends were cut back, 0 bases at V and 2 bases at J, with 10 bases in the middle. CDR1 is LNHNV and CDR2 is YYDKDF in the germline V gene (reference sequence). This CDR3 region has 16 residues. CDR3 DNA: TGTGCCACCAGCAGAGATCGCGGGTCTAACACCGGGGAGCTGTTTTTT. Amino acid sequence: CATSRDRGSNTGELFF.

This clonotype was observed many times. This CDR3 is CASSLRRLAGEVGDTQYF. Written as DNA, the CDR3 is TGTGCCAGCAGCTTGAGGAGGCTAGCGGGAGAAGTCGGAGATACGCAGTATTTT. The V gene is TRBV5-6, the J gene TRBJ2-3, with TRBD2 matching over 10 bases. Trimming at V came to 1 base and at J to 5 bases, leaving 13 bases not matched to a gene. CDR1 is SGHDT and CDR2 is YYEEEE in the germline V gene. CDR3 size: 18 residues.

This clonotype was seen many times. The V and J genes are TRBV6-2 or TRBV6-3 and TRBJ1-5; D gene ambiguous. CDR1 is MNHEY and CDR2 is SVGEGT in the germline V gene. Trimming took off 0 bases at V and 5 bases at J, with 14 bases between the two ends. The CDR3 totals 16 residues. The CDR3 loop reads CASSYSGKGPHQPQHF. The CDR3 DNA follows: TGTGCCAGCAGTTACTCCGGTAAGGGCCCCCATCAGCCCCAGCATTTT.

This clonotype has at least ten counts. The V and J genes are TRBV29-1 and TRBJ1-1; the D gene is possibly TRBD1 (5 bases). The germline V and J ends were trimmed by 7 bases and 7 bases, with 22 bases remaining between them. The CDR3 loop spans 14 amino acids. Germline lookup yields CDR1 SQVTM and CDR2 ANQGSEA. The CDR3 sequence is CSAAIQDGSGEAFF. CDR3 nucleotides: TGCAGCGCCGCGATACAGGATGGGAGTGGTGAAGCTTTCTTT.

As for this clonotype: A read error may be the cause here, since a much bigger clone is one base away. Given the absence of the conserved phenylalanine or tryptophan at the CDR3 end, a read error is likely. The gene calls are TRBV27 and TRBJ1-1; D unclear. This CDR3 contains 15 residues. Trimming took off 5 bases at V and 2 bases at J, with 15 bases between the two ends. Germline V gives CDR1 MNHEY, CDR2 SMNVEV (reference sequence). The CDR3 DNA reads TGTGCCAGCAGTCCTATATGGACGCTAAACACTGAAGCTTTCGTT. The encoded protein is CASSPIWTLNTEAFV.